This entry features one TCR beta chain sequence. These data originate in a study of cytomegalovirus exposure and HLA in healthy donors. Germline CDR1 is GTSNPN and CDR2 is SVGIG (reference sequence). Trimming took off 3 bases at V and 0 bases at J, with 6 bases between the two ends. The CDR3 totals 13 residues. It was with 60 Vbeta and 13 Jbeta primers that the PCR ran. The method was immunoSEQ multiplex PCR; TCRdb's version includes in-frame clones alone and lacks a portion of them. This sample has some 120,000 clones, with about four fifths found just once. The receptor comes from a young woman in good health and CMV-seronegative. The chain is built from TRBV30 and TRBJ1-5; D ambiguous. Sequencing was done on a sample of PBMCs. CDR3: CAWSSNSNQPQHF. DNA for the CDR3: TGTGCCTGGAGCAGTAATAGCAATCAGCCCCAGCATTTT.